A single sample gave rise to the 10 T cell receptor beta chains below, sequenced in a study of CD8+CD57+ T cells in acquired aplastic anemia (dated by TCRdb to the late 2010s). The sequencing machine was an Illumina HiSeq 2000. TCR beta VDJ combination and CDR3 sequence profiling used genomic DNA as the template. In-frame beta chains were kept once TCRdb had trimmed the public reads at Q25 with fastp and called clones with MiXCR. CDR3 protein duplicates are merged, each entry listing the most common genes and DNA. Present in this sample are roughly 190,000 distinct CDR3 sequences, 40% to 50% of which were seen just once. The ten largest clones capture approximately 9.7% of the sample. Flow cytometry had shown CD8+CD57+ cell expansion in the patients selected for sequencing. The specimen was sorted CD4+, CD8+, or CD8+CD57+ T cells (not recorded which) from PBMCs. The source of these receptors is a human donor with aplastic anemia.

Concerning this clonotype: Possible read error: a much larger clone is one base away. The chain couples TRBV5-4 to TRBJ1-2; D is unclear. Germline CDR1 is SGHNT and CDR2 is YYREEE (reference sequence). The V end was cut by 6 bases, the J end by 8 bases, with 11 bases between. The CDR3 runs 11 residues. CDR3 nucleotides: TGTGCCAGCAATTCTTATTGGGGCTACACCTTC. It codes for CASNSYWGYTF.

For this clonotype: This may be a read error: a much more frequent sequence differs by one nucleotide. This chain links TRBV6-1 with TRBJ1-1; 7 nucleotides agree with TRBD1. The CDR3 loop spans 13 amino acids. Looked up from germline, CDR1 is MNHNS and CDR2 is SASEGT. The CDR3 loop reads CASRRQGYTEASF. The CDR3 DNA reads TGTGCCAGCAGACGACAGGGCTACACTGAAGCTTCCTTT.

This chain uses TRBV15 with TRBJ2-7, with 10 bases fitting TRBD1. This CDR3 is built from 16 residues. Germline V gene data show CDR1 as LNHNV and CDR2 as YYDKDF (reference sequence). The J segment lost 1 base and the V segment lost 1 base, leaving 4 bases of the junction unmatched. The CDR3 region has the DNA TGTGCCACCAGCAGAGGTGGGACAGGGGTTTCCTACGAGCAGTACTTC. Residues: CATSRGGTGVSYEQYF.

This clonotype was counted at least ten times. The chain is built from TRBV19 and TRBJ1-2; a weak D match, TRBD1 (6 bases). The CDR3 totals 13 residues. In germline, CDR1 is LNHDA, CDR2 SQIVND (reference sequence). With 5 bases removed from V and 7 bases from J, the gap between germline ends came to 14 bases. The CDR3 coding sequence is TGTGCCAGTAGTGCAGGTACAGGGTTTGGCTACACCTTC. This codes for CASSAGTGFGYTF. Looking up the rest from reference TRBV19 and TRBJ1-2 gives the full variable domain: DGGITQSPKYLFRKEGQNVTLSCEQNLNHDAMYWYRQDPGQGLRLIYYSQIVNDFQKGDIAEGYSVSREKKESFPLTVTSAQKNPTAFYLCASSAGTGFGYTFGSGTRLTVV.

The rearrangement links TRBV9 to TRBJ2-7, with TRBD2 matching over 8 bases. The CDR3 is 16 amino acids. Germline lookup yields CDR1 SGDLS and CDR2 YYNGEE. J lost 6 bases, V lost 4 bases, and 15 bases had no gene match. CDR3 DNA sequence: TGTGCCAGCAGCACCTCGACTAGCGAGAAACTACGCGAGCAGTACTTC. Amino acids: CASSTSTSEKLREQYF.

As concerns this clonotype: Its ends do not fully match the called genes, so a read error is possible. V and J are TRBV7-3 and TRBJ2-5; TRBD2 matches at 8 bases. The germline V gene encodes CDR1 SGHTA and CDR2 FQGTGA. This CDR3 has 14 residues. The CDR3 nucleotides are TGTGCCTGCAGCTTGGCGGGAGGTGGGCAGACCCAGTACTTC. Its protein is CACSLAGGGQTQYF.

This clonotype came up once. V and J are TRBV2 and TRBJ1-5, with no clear D. Deletions cut 1 base from V and 1 base from J, with 8 bases between. Germline values: CDR1 SNHLY, CDR2 FYNNEI. The CDR3 is 15 residues long. In DNA, the CDR3 is TGTGCCAGCAGTGAAGTTTTGATCAGCAATCAGCCCCAGCATTTT. This translates into CASSEVLISNQPQHF.

In this sample, this clonotype turned up many times. The V call is TRBV10-1, the J call TRBJ1-5, with D maybe TRBD1 (6 bases). The V gene lost 9 bases and the J gene lost 0 bases, with 15 bases spanning the gap. Looked up from germline, CDR1 is WNHNN and CDR2 is SYGVQD (reference sequence). This CDR3 contains 15 residues. The CDR3: CASRRDTYSNQPQHF. The CDR3 DNA follows: TGCGCCAGTCGGCGGGACACCTATAGCAATCAGCCCCAGCATTTT.

Regarding this clonotype: At one of its ends the junction is not consistent with the germline gene, which may arise from a read error. The chain has TRBV12-3 or TRBV12-4 and TRBJ1-2; D possibly corresponds to TRBD1 (5 bases). This CDR3 has 18 residues. Here the CDR3 DNA reads TGTGCCAGCAGTTTCGGTGTAGACGGGGACCCCACTAACTATGGCTGCACCTTC. Its translation is CASSFGVDGDPTNYGCTF.

This chain uses TRBV10-3 with TRBJ1-2, with D maybe TRBD1 (6 bases). CDR1 is ENHRY and CDR2 is SYGVKD in the germline V gene. V gave up 6 bases and J gave up 4 bases, with 12 bases separating them. CDR3 size: 13 residues. Here the CDR3 DNA reads TGTGCCATCAGAGAAACAGGGCGCTATGGCTACACCTTC. Encoded protein: CAIRETGRYGYTF.